Given below is one T cell receptor (beta chain) in context. The data were obtained in a study of T-cell reconstitution after alpha-beta-depleted transplantation in children. CDR1 MDHEN and CDR2 SYDVKM come from the germline V gene. The germline V and J ends were trimmed by 7 bases and 2 bases, with 11 bases remaining between them. CDR3 length: 13 residues. Unique molecular identifiers tagged the TCRbeta library. MiXCR, applied by TCRdb to the PCR reads, yields one record per CDR3 protein. The sample carries 90,000 to 130,000 distinct CDR3 sequences, around 6.4% recorded once. The gene calls are TRBV28 and TRBJ1-1; a weak D match, TRBD1 (6 bases). This clonotype was sampled from a male patient aged 2-10 years who had a stem cell transplant for acute lymphoblastic leukemia, so the T cells may come from the graft donor. This material consisted of PBMCs, mostly from graft donor cells, taken 360 days after TCRalphabeta/CD19-depleted stem cell transplant. The CDR3 loop reads CASNRVFNTEAFF. CDR3 DNA sequence: TGTGCCAGCAACAGGGTTTTCAACACTGAAGCTTTCTTT.